Sequencing of this TCR beta chain was carried out in a study of blood T cells in healthy people across ages. This clonotype came up a few times. For the second PCR, which ran for 7 to 11 cycles, a sample-barcoded 5' primer and a J-beta primer mix were used. TCRdb fed the 5' RACE reads into MiXCR, producing one record per CDR3 protein. The sample comprises under 700,000 distinct CDR3 sequences, less than 25% of which are singletons, and just under 9% rests with the top ten. The V gene's germline CDR1 is SGHDN and CDR2 FVKESK. The CDR3 has 13 amino acids. Trimming cost V 3 bases and J 2 bases, with 8 bases left between them. These sequences were also reported in another study, on T cells of mothers and their children. That paper adds: Thymic selection molds TCR recombination output in much the same way for related pairs as for unrelated pairs.

The material sequenced was blood. This receptor was identified in a boy aged 5-17 years in good health. The chain carries TRBV14 and TRBJ2-7; D call uncertain. Here the CDR3 reads CASSHGATYEQYF. In DNA, the CDR3 is TGTGCCAGCAGCCATGGAGCGACCTACGAGCAGTACTTC.